A single sample gave rise to the 16 T cell receptor beta chains below, sequenced in a study of shared clonotypes between healthy human individuals. Method: immunoSEQ multiplex PCR; TCRdb's copy keeps in-frame clones and lacks some. The sample has around 1.9 million clones, approximately 94% seen once. Positive CCR7 selection of CD45RO-negative cells yielded the naive CD8 cells, and terminally differentiated effector memory CD45RA+ cells were excluded. The sample was naive CD8+ T cells from PBMCs. All receptors derive from a man aged 18 to 30 in good health. Some clones in this sample may be carry-over from other donors' samples.

The chain joins TRBV7-9 to TRBJ2-3, with D possibly being TRBD2 (5 bases). There are 15 residues in the CDR3. Germline values: CDR1 SEHNR, CDR2 FQNEAQ (reference sequence). The germline V and J ends were trimmed by 2 bases and 0 bases, with 9 bases remaining between them. The CDR3 sequence: CASSLSGVSTDTQYF. CDR3 bases: TGTGCCAGCAGCTTATCCGGGGTTAGCACAGATACGCAGTATTTT.

With regard to this clone: Different DNA sequences within this sample yield the same CDR3. DNA of the CDR3: TGCAGCGTGGGGGACAGCTATGGCTACACCTTC. Amino acids: CSVGDSYGYTF. The J gene is TRBJ1-2, the V gene TRBV29-1; 7 nucleotides agree with TRBD1. After removal of 6 bases from V and 4 bases from J, the junction contained 2 bases not matched to a gene. Germline CDR1 and CDR2: SQVTM and ANQGSEA. This CDR3 contains 11 residues.

The J gene is TRBJ2-5, the V gene TRBV28, with 7 nucleotides matching TRBD1. The J call may be in error: the DNA end matches TRBJ2-7 better. Germline V gene data show CDR1 as MDHEN and CDR2 as SYDVKM. The CDR3 spans 14 residues. The CDR3 loop is CASSVQGSTYEQYF. CDR3 coding DNA: TGTGCCAGCAGTGTACAGGGGTCCACCTACGAGCAGTACTTC.

The rearrangement uses TRBV15 and TRBJ1-1; TRBD1 agrees at 8 bases. Germline V CDR1 and CDR2: LNHNV, YYDKDF (reference sequence). This CDR3 is 15 amino acids long. V gave up 4 bases and J gave up 4 bases; unmatched junction bases: 8. The chain's CDR3 is CATSKDRERSTEAFF. The CDR3 DNA follows: TGTGCCACCAGCAAGGACAGGGAGAGAAGCACTGAAGCTTTCTTT.

The V and J genes are TRBV2 and TRBJ2-7; possible D gene TRBD1, 5 bases. Germline V gene lookup returns CDR1 SNHLY and CDR2 FYNNEI. This CDR3 is built from 14 residues. V gave up 6 bases and J gave up 0 bases, with 12 bases separating them. CDR3 protein: CASRWQGGSYEQYF. The CDR3 nucleotides read TGTGCCAGCAGGTGGCAGGGCGGCTCCTACGAGCAGTACTTC.

This clone was counted a few times. Other DNA sequences within the sample encode an identical CDR3. J is TRBJ2-7 and V is TRBV27, with 10 bases lining up with TRBD2. This CDR3 spans 15 amino acids. Germline assignment: CDR1 MNHEY and CDR2 SMNVEV (reference sequence). Germline trimming cut 0 bases from V and 3 bases from J; bases unmatched to any gene: 2. In DNA form, the CDR3 reads TGTGCCAGCAGTTTATCGATAGCGGGAGGCTACGAGCAGTACTTC. Protein product: CASSLSIAGGYEQYF.

V and J are TRBV11-3 and TRBJ2-1; D not resolved. Trimming shortened V by 1 base and J by 3 bases, and 10 bases separated the two germline ends. This CDR3 has 15 residues. Germline V gene data show CDR1 as SGHNT and CDR2 as YENEEA. CDR3 residues: CASSLVPGLYNEQFF. The CDR3 DNA reads TGTGCCAGCAGCTTAGTGCCAGGCCTCTACAATGAGCAGTTCTTC.

V is TRBV6-5 and J is TRBJ2-5, with 12 bases lining up with TRBD2. The germline V gene has CDR1 MNHEY and CDR2 SVGAGI. The CDR3 totals 15 residues. Unmatched junction bases numbered 11, after V lost 10 bases and J lost 5 bases. The CDR3 region has the DNA TGTGCCACGCAGGGTCTAGCGGGAGGGGGGGAGACCCAGTACTTC. Translating it yields CATQGLAGGGETQYF.

The V call is TRBV10-1, the J call TRBJ2-3; 11 bases map to TRBD2. This CDR3 has 15 amino acids. Germline V gene data show CDR1 as WNHNN and CDR2 as SYGVQD (reference sequence). V trimming: 3 bases; J trimming: 7 bases; junction bases outside the gene matches: 6. Here the CDR3 reads CASSDLTSGIYTQYF. DNA for the CDR3: TGCGCCAGCAGTGACCTGACTAGCGGGATATATACGCAGTATTTT.

This chain links TRBV5-5 with TRBJ2-7; no clear D. Germline V CDR1 and CDR2: SGHKS, YYEKEE (reference sequence). The CDR3 is 14 amino acids. V dropped 8 bases and J dropped 3 bases, with 18 bases sitting between them. The CDR3 is CASTLSIPGYEQYF. The CDR3 bases are TGTGCCAGTACCTTATCGATCCCTGGCTACGAGCAGTACTTC.

The rearrangement joins TRBV10-3 to TRBJ2-1; tentative D call: TRBD2 (6 bases). Germline loops: CDR1 ENHRY, CDR2 SYGVKD. The CDR3 runs to 15 residues. Trimming shortened V by 6 bases and J by 5 bases, and 17 bases separated the two germline ends. The CDR3, as DNA: TGTGCCATCAGCGCACCGGGACTTGACGACAATGAGCAGTTCTTC. Translation gives CAISAPGLDDNEQFF.

This chain connects TRBV7-9 to TRBJ1-1; D unclear. Germline values: CDR1 SEHNR, CDR2 FQNEAQ (reference sequence). This CDR3 region has 17 residues. V was trimmed by 5 bases and J by 6 bases, leaving 25 bases between them. CDR3 region: CASSTSGGLKDGAEAFF. Written as DNA, the CDR3 is TGTGCCAGCAGCACCAGCGGAGGCCTGAAGGATGGCGCTGAAGCTTTCTTT.

The J gene is TRBJ2-5, the V gene TRBV5-1; possible D gene TRBD1, 6 bases. CDR3 length equals 16 residues. Trimming removed 1 base at V and 2 bases at J, with 15 bases between. Germline V gene lookup returns CDR1 SGHRS and CDR2 YFSETQ. The CDR3 nucleotides read TGCGCCAGCAGCTTGACCCGGACAGTTCTTCAAGAGACCCAGTACTTC. Residues: CASSLTRTVLQETQYF.

This rearrangement joins TRBV6-5 to TRBJ1-2; 7 bases align to TRBD1. Unmatched junction bases numbered 4, after V lost 0 bases and J lost 6 bases. This CDR3 contains 14 residues. The germline gives CDR1 MNHEY, CDR2 SVGAGI. Written as DNA, the CDR3 is TGTGCCAGCAGTTACTCCCTACAGGGGAATGGCTACACCTTC. Amino acids: CASSYSLQGNGYTF.

In the case of this clone: Additional DNA sequences in this sample encode the identical CDR3. The chain has TRBV6-5 and TRBJ1-1; TRBD1 is a possible D gene (6 bases). The V end was cut by 0 bases, the J end by 4 bases, with 9 bases between. The germline V gene has CDR1 MNHEY and CDR2 SVGAGI. The CDR3 consists of 14 residues. The CDR3 sequence: CASSYSGAATEAFF. Written as DNA, the CDR3 is TGTGCCAGCAGTTACTCGGGGGCTGCCACTGAAGCTTTCTTT.

V is TRBV29-1 and J is TRBJ2-7, with D tentatively TRBD2 (6 bases). This CDR3 spans 14 amino acids. Deletions cut 4 bases from V and 5 bases from J, with 18 bases between. Germline loops: CDR1 SQVTM, CDR2 ANQGSEA. The CDR3 is CSVAGLASKNEQYF. The CDR3 nucleotides read TGCAGCGTTGCCGGGCTAGCGAGTAAGAACGAGCAGTACTTC.